This T cell receptor (beta chain) was obtained from a study of response to subunit inactivated influenza vaccine. Study outcomes and limitations: That few new T cells are recruited by each seasonal influenza vaccination was the authors' suggestion.

This CDR3 contains 14 residues. Looked up from germline, CDR1 is SQVTM and CDR2 is ANQGSEA. V lost 5 bases, J lost 6 bases, and 10 bases stayed unmatched. There are many counts of this clonotype. Its antigen is currently unknown. TCRdb fed the RT-PCR reads into MiXCR, producing one record per CDR3 protein. The profile shows about 780,000 distinct CDR3 sequences, roughly 20% of them singletons. The chain uses TRBV29-1 and TRBJ2-1; 7 bases map to TRBD2. The sample consisted of PBMCs from blood, taken more than 4 days after vaccination. This receptor was identified in a man aged 50 or older who received an inactivated influenza vaccine. CDR3 DNA: TGCAGCGTTTCCAAAGCGGGGAAGGGCAATGAGCAGTTCTTC. Its translation is CSVSKAGKGNEQFF.